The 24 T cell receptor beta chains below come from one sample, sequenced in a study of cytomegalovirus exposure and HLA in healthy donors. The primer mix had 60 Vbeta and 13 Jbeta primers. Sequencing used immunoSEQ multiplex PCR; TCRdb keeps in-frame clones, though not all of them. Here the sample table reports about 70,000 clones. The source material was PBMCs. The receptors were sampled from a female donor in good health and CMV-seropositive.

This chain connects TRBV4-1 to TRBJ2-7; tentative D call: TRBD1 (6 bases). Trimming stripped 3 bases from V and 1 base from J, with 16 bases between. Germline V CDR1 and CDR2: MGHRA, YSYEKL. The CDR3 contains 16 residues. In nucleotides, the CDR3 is TGCGCCAGCAGCCACGCATCCGGGACACCTTCCTACGAGCAGTACTTC. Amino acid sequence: CASSHASGTPSYEQYF.

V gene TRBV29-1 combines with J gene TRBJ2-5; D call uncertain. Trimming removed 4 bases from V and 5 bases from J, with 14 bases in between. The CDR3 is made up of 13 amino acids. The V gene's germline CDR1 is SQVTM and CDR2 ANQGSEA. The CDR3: CSVAAVLRETQYF. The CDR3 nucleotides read TGCAGCGTTGCGGCAGTATTGCGGGAGACCCAGTACTTC.

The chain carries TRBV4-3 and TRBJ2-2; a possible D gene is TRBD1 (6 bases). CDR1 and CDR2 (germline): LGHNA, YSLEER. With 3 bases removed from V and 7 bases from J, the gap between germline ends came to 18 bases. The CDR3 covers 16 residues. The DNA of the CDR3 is TGCGCCAGCAGCCAGTACACACAGGGAAGCAGCGGGGAGCTGTTTTTT. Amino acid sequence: CASSQYTQGSSGELFF.

CDR3 sequence (DNA): TGTGCATCGACAGGGGAGTCGAACACTGAAGCTTTCTTT. Its translation is CASTGESNTEAFF. This sequence joins TRBV30 and TRBJ1-1; 8 bases are a match to TRBD1. CDR1 is GTSNPN and CDR2 is SVGIG in the germline V gene (reference sequence). This CDR3 is 13 amino acids long.

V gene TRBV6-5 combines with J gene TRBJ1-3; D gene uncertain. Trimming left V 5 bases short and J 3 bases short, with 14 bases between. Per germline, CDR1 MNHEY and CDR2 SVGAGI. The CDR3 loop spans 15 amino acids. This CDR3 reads CASSAGSIHGNTIYF. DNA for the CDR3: TGTGCCAGCAGTGCAGGATCCATTCATGGAAACACCATATATTTT.

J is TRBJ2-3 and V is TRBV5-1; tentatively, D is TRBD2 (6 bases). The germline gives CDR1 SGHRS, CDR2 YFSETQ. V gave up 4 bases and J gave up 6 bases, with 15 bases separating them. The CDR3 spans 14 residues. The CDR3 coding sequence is TGCGCCAGCAGCGGGTTAGGAGGGTATGATACGCAGTATTTT. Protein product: CASSGLGGYDTQYF.

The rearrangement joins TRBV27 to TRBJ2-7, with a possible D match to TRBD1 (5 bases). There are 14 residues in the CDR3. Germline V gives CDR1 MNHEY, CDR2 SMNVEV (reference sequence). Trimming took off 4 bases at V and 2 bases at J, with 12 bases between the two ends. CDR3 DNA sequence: TGTGCCAGCAGTTGGGCAGGGTCCACCTACGAGCAGTACTTC. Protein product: CASSWAGSTYEQYF.

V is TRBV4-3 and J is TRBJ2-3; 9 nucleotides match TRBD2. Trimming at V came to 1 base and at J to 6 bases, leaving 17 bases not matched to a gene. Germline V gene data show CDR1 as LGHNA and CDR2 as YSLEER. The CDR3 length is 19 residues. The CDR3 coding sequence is TGCGCCAGCAGCCAAGGACCCGCGTTCCTAGCGGGGAATGGGGATACGCAGTATTTT. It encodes CASSQGPAFLAGNGDTQYF.

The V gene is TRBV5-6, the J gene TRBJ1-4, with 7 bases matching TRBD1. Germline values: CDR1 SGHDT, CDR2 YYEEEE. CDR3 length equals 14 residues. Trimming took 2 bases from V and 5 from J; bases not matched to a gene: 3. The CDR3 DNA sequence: TGTGCCAGCAGCTTCGCAGGGGGGAATGAAAAACTGTTTTTT. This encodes CASSFAGGNEKLFF.

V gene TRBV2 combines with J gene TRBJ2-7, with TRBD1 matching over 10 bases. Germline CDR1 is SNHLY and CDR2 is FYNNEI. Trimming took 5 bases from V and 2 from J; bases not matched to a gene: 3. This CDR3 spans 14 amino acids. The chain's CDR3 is CASSRQGAAYEQYF. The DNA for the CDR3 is TGTGCCAGCAGTCGACAGGGGGCAGCCTACGAGCAGTACTTC.

The CDR3 here is CASSSQGDTEAFF. CDR3 in DNA: TGTGCCAGCAGCTCACAGGGTGACACTGAAGCTTTCTTT. V and J are TRBV7-6 and TRBJ1-1, with TRBD1 as a possible D gene (6 bases). CDR1 SGHVS and CDR2 FNYEAQ come from the germline V gene. The length of the CDR3 is 13 residues. The ends were cut back, 4 bases at V and 3 bases at J, with 9 bases in the middle.

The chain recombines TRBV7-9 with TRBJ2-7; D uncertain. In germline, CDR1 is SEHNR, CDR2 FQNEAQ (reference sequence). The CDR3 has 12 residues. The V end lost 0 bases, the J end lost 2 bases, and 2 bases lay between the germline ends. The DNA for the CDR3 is TGTGCCAGCAGCTTAGCCGCCTACGAGCAGTACTTC. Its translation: CASSLAAYEQYF.

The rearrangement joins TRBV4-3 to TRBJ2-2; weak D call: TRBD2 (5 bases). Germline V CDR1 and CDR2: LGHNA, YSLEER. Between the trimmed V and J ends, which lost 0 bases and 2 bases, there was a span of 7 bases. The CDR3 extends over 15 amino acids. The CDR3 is CASSQDEGNTGELFF. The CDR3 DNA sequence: TGCGCCAGCAGCCAAGATGAGGGTAACACCGGGGAGCTGTTTTTT.

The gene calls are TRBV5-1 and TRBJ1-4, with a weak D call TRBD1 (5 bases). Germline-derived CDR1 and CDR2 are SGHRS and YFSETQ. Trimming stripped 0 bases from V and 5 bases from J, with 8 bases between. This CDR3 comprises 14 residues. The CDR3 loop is CASSLDRMNEKLFF. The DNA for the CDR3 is TGCGCCAGCAGCTTGGACAGGATGAATGAAAAACTGTTTTTT.

The CDR3 sequence: CASSLNKRYANEQFF. In nucleotides, the CDR3 is TGTGCCAGCAGCTTAAATAAGCGGTACGCGAATGAGCAGTTCTTC. This rearrangement joins TRBV7-3 to TRBJ2-1, with TRBD2 as a possible D gene (5 bases). Trimming stripped 1 base from V and 7 bases from J, with 14 bases between. CDR1 SGHTA and CDR2 FQGTGA come from the germline V gene. The CDR3 runs to 15 residues.

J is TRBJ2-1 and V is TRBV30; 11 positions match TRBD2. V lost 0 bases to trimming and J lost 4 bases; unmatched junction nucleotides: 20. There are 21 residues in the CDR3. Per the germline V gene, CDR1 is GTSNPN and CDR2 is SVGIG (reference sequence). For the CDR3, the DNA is TGTGCCTGGAGTGTTCTTTCTTGGCTAGCGGGGGGCTCCACCCCTTACAATGAGCAGTTCTTC. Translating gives CAWSVLSWLAGGSTPYNEQFF.

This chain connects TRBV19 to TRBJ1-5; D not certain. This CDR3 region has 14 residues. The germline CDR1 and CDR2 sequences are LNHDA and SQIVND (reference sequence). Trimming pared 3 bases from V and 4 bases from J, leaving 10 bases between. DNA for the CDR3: TGTGCCAGTAGTATGAGGGAAGGGAATCAGCCCCAGCATTTT. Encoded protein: CASSMREGNQPQHF.

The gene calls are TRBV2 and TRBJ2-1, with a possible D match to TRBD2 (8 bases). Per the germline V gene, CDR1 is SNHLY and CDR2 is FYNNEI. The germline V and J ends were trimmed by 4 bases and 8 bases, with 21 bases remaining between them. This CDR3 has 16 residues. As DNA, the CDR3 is TGTGCCAGCAGTGTAGGGGGCGGGGGGCCTAGCGATGAGCAGTTCTTC. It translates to CASSVGGGGPSDEQFF. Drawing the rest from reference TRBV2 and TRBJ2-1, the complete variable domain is EPEVTQTPSHQVTQMGQEVILRCVPISNHLYFYWYRQILGQKVEFLVSFYNNEISEKSEIFDDQFSVERPDGSNFTLKIRSTKLEDSAMYFCASSVGGGGPSDEQFFGPGTRLTVL.

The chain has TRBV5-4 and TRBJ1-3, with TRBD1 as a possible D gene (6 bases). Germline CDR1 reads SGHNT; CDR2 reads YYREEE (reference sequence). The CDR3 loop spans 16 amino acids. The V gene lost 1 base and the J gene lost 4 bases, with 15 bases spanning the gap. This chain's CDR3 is CASSLYVGARGNTIYF. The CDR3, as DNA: TGTGCCAGCAGCTTGTATGTGGGGGCTAGAGGAAACACCATATATTTT.

The CDR3 coding sequence is TGTGCCAGCAGCCGACAGGGGGCGGCAGCAACTAATGAAAAACTGTTTTTT. It specifies CASSRQGAAATNEKLFF. The chain employs TRBV7-2 and TRBJ1-4, with TRBD1 matching 10 bases. The V and J ends lost 5 bases and 0 bases, in that order; junction bases with no gene match: 6. The CDR3 runs 17 residues. CDR1 SGHTA and CDR2 FQGNSA come from the germline V gene.

Written as DNA, the CDR3 is TGTGCCAGCAGCAGAAGGGACACACTCTGGGATACGCAGTATTTT. It encodes CASSRRDTLWDTQYF. J is TRBJ2-3 and V is TRBV7-2; tentative D call: TRBD1 (6 bases). CDR1 SGHTA and CDR2 FQGNSA come from the germline V gene. The V end was cut by 5 bases, the J end by 6 bases, with 18 bases between. CDR3 length equals 15 residues.

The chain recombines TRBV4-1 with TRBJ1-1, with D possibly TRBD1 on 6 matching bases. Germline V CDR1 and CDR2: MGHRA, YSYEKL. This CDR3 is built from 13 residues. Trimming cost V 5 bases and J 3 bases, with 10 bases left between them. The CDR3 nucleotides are TGCGCCAGCAGCAAACAGGGATACACTGAAGCTTTCTTT. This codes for CASSKQGYTEAFF.

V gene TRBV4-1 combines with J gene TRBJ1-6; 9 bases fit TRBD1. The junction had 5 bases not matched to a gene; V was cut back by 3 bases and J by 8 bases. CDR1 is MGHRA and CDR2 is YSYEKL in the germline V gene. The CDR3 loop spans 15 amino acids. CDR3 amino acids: CASSQGQGVYSPLHF. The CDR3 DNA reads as TGCGCCAGCAGCCAGGGACAGGGAGTGTATTCACCCCTCCACTTT.

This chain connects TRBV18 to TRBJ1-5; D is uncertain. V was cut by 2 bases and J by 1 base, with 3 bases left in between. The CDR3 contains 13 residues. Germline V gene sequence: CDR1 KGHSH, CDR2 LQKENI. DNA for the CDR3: TGTGCCAGCTCACCAGGCAGCAATCAGCCCCAGCATTTT. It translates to CASSPGSNQPQHF.